These 23 T cell receptor beta chains share one sample of origin, sequenced in a study of blood T cell repertoires in COVID-19. Measured with immunoSEQ multiplex PCR; TCRdb has only the in-frame clones, and not every one. The sample contains more than 70,000 clones, about 82% of which appear only once. The sample comprised peripheral blood. Receptors were obtained from a woman older than 75 with active or convalescent COVID-19.

The chain recombines TRBV10-3 with TRBJ1-2, with TRBD1 matching over 7 bases. The V gene end was trimmed by 6 bases and the J gene end by 4 bases; junction bases not matched to a gene: 8. The CDR3 sequence is 14 residues long. Germline V gene sequence: CDR1 ENHRY, CDR2 SYGVKD. CDR3 DNA: TGTGCCATCAGGGAGGACAGGCACATCTATGGCTACACCTTC. It codes for CAIREDRHIYGYTF.

The J gene is TRBJ1-5, the V gene TRBV27, with 10 bases identical to TRBD1. Germline CDR1 and CDR2: MNHEY and SMNVEV (reference sequence). V shed 5 bases and J 1 base; nucleotides not matched to a gene: 5. The CDR3 consists of 16 residues. The chain's CDR3 is CASSRRTGGSNQPQHF. CDR3 DNA: TGTGCCAGCAGTCGAAGGACAGGGGGAAGCAATCAGCCCCAGCATTTT.

This sequence joins TRBV30 and TRBJ2-1; TRBD2 aligns across 7 bases. Per the germline V gene, CDR1 is GTSNPN and CDR2 is SVGIG (reference sequence). There are 15 residues in the CDR3. Losses at the gene ends were 1 base for V and 2 bases for J; bases not matched to a gene: 5. CDR3 nucleotide sequence: TGTGCCTGGAGTGAAGGCGGGAGCCCCTACAATGAGCAGTTCTTC. As protein: CAWSEGGSPYNEQFF.

V and J are TRBV27 and TRBJ2-1; tentative D call: TRBD1 (6 bases). Trimming removed 5 bases at V and 4 bases at J, with 18 bases between. CDR1 and CDR2 (germline): MNHEY, SMNVEV (reference sequence). The CDR3 consists of 16 residues. This CDR3 reads CASSPWTARAYNEQFF. DNA for the CDR3: TGTGCCAGCAGTCCGTGGACAGCGAGGGCTTACAATGAGCAGTTCTTC.

This rearrangement joins TRBV2 to TRBJ1-1; no firm D call. Germline V gene data show CDR1 as SNHLY and CDR2 as FYNNEI. Trimming pared 5 bases from V and 1 base from J, leaving 14 bases between. CDR3 length equals 15 residues. CDR3 DNA sequence: TGTGCCAGCAGTACCCCGCAGATGCCGAACACTGAAGCTTTCTTT. Translating it yields CASSTPQMPNTEAFF.

The CDR3 region is CASSAEDRGNSPLHF. CDR3 nucleotides: TGTGCCAGCAGCGCCGAGGACAGGGGTAATTCACCCCTCCACTTT. This chain links TRBV28 with TRBJ1-6; 9 nucleotides align to TRBD1. The CDR3 runs 15 residues. The junction had 6 bases not matched to a gene; V was cut back by 6 bases and J by 6 bases. Germline V gene data show CDR1 as MDHEN and CDR2 as SYDVKM.

V usage is TRBV6-6 and J usage is TRBJ2-7; 7 bases align to TRBD1. The trim removed 4 bases at V and 4 bases at J, leaving 13 bases unmatched. Germline assignment: CDR1 MNHNY and CDR2 SVGAGI (reference sequence). The CDR3 is 16 amino acids. CDR3: CASSLGRTGRRYEQYF. CDR3 nucleotides: TGTGCCAGCAGTTTGGGAAGGACAGGTCGTAGATACGAGCAGTACTTC.

CDR3 in DNA: TGTGCCAGCAGCCATCCCCTTGAGTACTCTGGAAACACCATATATTTT. This codes for CASSHPLEYSGNTIYF. The chain combines TRBV7-2 with TRBJ1-3, with D unresolved. The germline gives CDR1 SGHTA, CDR2 FQGNSA. The CDR3 has 16 amino acids. V dropped 5 bases and J dropped 0 bases, with 14 bases sitting between them.

This clone was found once. This chain uses TRBV29-1 with TRBJ1-2, with D tentatively TRBD1 (5 bases). Trimming took 5 bases from V and 3 from J, leaving 7 bases between them. CDR1 is SQVTM and CDR2 is ANQGSEA in the germline V gene. The CDR3 length is 11 residues. The CDR3 spells CSVSGYYGYTF. The DNA for the CDR3 is TGCAGCGTTTCAGGGTACTATGGCTACACCTTC.

The chain employs TRBV20-1 and TRBJ1-2; tentative D call: TRBD1 (6 bases). The V gene lost 2 bases and the J gene lost 6 bases, with 7 bases spanning the gap. The CDR3 runs to 11 residues. Germline V gene lookup returns CDR1 DFQATT and CDR2 SNEGSKA (reference sequence). The chain's CDR3 is CSARKGDGYTF. The CDR3 DNA is TGCAGTGCTAGAAAGGGGGATGGCTACACCTTC.

This clone was seen more than once but under ten times. The V and J genes are TRBV4-3 and TRBJ2-1, with D unresolved. CDR3 length: 15 residues. Germline values: CDR1 LGHNA, CDR2 YSLEER. With 0 bases removed from V and 6 bases from J, the gap between germline ends came to 12 bases. In DNA, the CDR3 is TGCGCCAGCAGCCAAGAGTATGCCAGCGCCAATGAGCAGTTCTTC. Translated, it gives CASSQEYASANEQFF.

This chain uses TRBV5-5 with TRBJ2-5; D ambiguous. This CDR3 has 13 amino acids. CDR1 is SGHKS, CDR2 YYEKEE, per germline (reference sequence). V was cut by 0 bases and J by 4 bases, with 7 bases left in between. The CDR3 reads CASSLDLAETQYF. The CDR3 region has the DNA TGTGCCAGCAGCTTGGACTTAGCAGAGACCCAGTACTTC.

The rearrangement links TRBV7-2 to TRBJ2-1; 9 positions agree with TRBD2. Trimming took 4 bases from V and 5 from J; bases not matched to a gene: 6. This CDR3 has 15 amino acids. Germline V lookup: CDR1 SGHTA, CDR2 FQGNSA. CDR3 in DNA: TGTGCCAGCAGCTATCATAGCGGGGGAAACAATGAGCAGTTCTTC. Residues: CASSYHSGGNNEQFF. Combining the CDR3 with reference TRBV7-2 and TRBJ2-1 gives the whole variable domain GAGVSQSPSNKVTEKGKDVELRCDPISGHTALYWYRQSLGQGLEFLIYFQGNSAPDKSGLPSDRFSAERTGGSVSTLTIQRTQQEDSAVYLCASSYHSGGNNEQFFGPGTRLTVL.

The chain is built from TRBV11-2 and TRBJ1-2, with 7 bases fitting TRBD1. Germline values: CDR1 SGHAT, CDR2 FQNNGV. The CDR3 is 18 amino acids. V shed 6 bases, J shed 2 bases, and the junction held 18 bases outside the gene matches. The CDR3 sequence: CASRDPWVVGQRNYGYTF. CDR3 coding DNA: TGTGCCAGCAGGGACCCTTGGGTCGTGGGACAGAGGAACTATGGCTACACCTTC.

This rearrangement joins TRBV4-2 to TRBJ2-7; TRBD2 aligns across 10 bases. The germline gives CDR1 LGHNA, CDR2 YNFKEQ. The junction had 2 bases not matched to a gene; V was cut back by 3 bases and J by 3 bases. CDR3 length equals 14 residues. This CDR3 is CASSHGLADYEQYF. The CDR3 nucleotides read TGTGCCAGCAGCCATGGACTAGCGGACTACGAGCAGTACTTC.

The chain carries TRBV5-1 and TRBJ1-2; 8 nucleotides align to TRBD1. Germline V gene lookup returns CDR1 SGHRS and CDR2 YFSETQ. This CDR3 is 15 amino acids long. V trimming: 1 base; J trimming: 2 bases; junction bases outside the gene matches: 4. CDR3 protein: CASSLTQGANYGYTF. The CDR3 DNA reads as TGCGCCAGCAGCTTGACCCAGGGGGCGAACTATGGCTACACCTTC.

The chain recombines TRBV7-8 with TRBJ2-1; D is perhaps TRBD2 (6 bases). V was clipped by 0 bases and J by 8 bases, with 17 bases between them. Germline CDR1 SGHVS, CDR2 FQNEAQ. CDR3 size: 16 residues. The CDR3 DNA follows: TGTGCCAGCAGCTTAGCGACGGGAGCGTCTGCGGATGAGCAGTTCTTC. Its protein is CASSLATGASADEQFF. Complete variable domain (other parts from reference TRBV7-8 and TRBJ2-1): GAGVSQSPRYKVAKRGQDVALRCDPISGHVSLFWYQQALGQGPEFLTYFQNEAQLDKSGLPSDRFFAERPEGSVSTLKIQRTQQEDSAVYLCASSLATGASADEQFFGPGTRLTVL.

The gene calls are TRBV28 and TRBJ2-7; D might be TRBD2 (5 bases). This CDR3 has 13 residues. The V end lost 1 base, the J end lost 5 bases, and 9 bases lay between the germline ends. The germline gives CDR1 MDHEN, CDR2 SYDVKM. The CDR3 reads CASSLYGIHEQYF. As DNA, the CDR3 is TGTGCCAGCAGTTTATACGGGATCCACGAGCAGTACTTC. The full variable domain, with the rest looked up from reference TRBV28 and TRBJ2-7, is DVKVTQSSRYLVKRTGEKVFLECVQDMDHENMFWYRQDPGLGLRLIYFSYDVKMKEKGDIPEGYSVSREKKERFSLILESASTNQTSMYLCASSLYGIHEQYFGPGTRLTVT.

This clone appeared once. The chain has TRBV24-1 and TRBJ2-3; 15 nucleotides line up with TRBD2. Germline V lookup: CDR1 KGHDR, CDR2 SFDVKD. The CDR3 is 20 residues long. The trim removed 4 bases at V and 1 base at J, leaving 11 bases unmatched. The CDR3 DNA is TGTGCCACCAGTGACCCGGGACTAGCGGGGGGACTTTTGGGCACAGATACGCAGTATTTT. Encoded protein: CATSDPGLAGGLLGTDTQYF.

This clone was counted once. The rearrangement joins TRBV4-3 to TRBJ1-1; TRBD1 might be the D (5 bases). The V end was cut by 1 base, the J end by 4 bases, with 13 bases between. Germline CDR1 reads LGHNA; CDR2 reads YSLEER. This CDR3 spans 15 amino acids. The CDR3 loop is CASSQGSGLGTEAFF. The CDR3 nucleotides read TGCGCCAGCAGCCAAGGTTCAGGGCTTGGCACTGAAGCTTTCTTT.

This sequence joins TRBV3-1 (or the pseudogene TRBV3-2) and TRBJ2-1; the D gene is possibly TRBD1 (5 bases). CDR3 length: 20 amino acids. The germline V gene has CDR1 LGHDT and CDR2 YNNKEL (reference sequence). Between the trimmed V and J ends, which lost 4 bases and 2 bases, there was a span of 27 bases. The CDR3 bases are TGTGCCAGCAGCCCCAAGTTTGGAGCCTTAGGGGTTCAAGCCTACAATGAGCAGTTCTTC. It specifies CASSPKFGALGVQAYNEQFF.

This clone showed up just once. The CDR3, as DNA: TGTGCCAGCAGCCCGCCCCACCTAGCAAGCGAGCAGTACTTC. It yields the protein CASSPPHLASEQYF. J is TRBJ2-7 and V is TRBV11-3, with D possibly matching TRBD2 (5 bases). The germline V gene encodes CDR1 SGHNT and CDR2 YENEEA. CDR3 length: 14 amino acids. The ends were cut back, 5 bases at V and 6 bases at J, with 17 bases in the middle. The variable domain in full, completed from reference TRBV11-3 and TRBJ2-7, reads EAGVVQSPRYKIIEKKQPVAFWCNPISGHNTLYWYLQNLGQGPELLIRYENEEAVDDSQLPKDRFSAERLKGVDSTLKIQPAELGDSAVYLCASSPPHLASEQYFGPGTRLTVT.

V gene TRBV5-1 combines with J gene TRBJ2-7; tentative D call: TRBD2 (7 bases). The CDR3 totals 16 residues. CDR1 and CDR2 from the germline V gene are SGHRS and YFSETQ. The V gene lost 4 bases and the J gene lost 5 bases, with 22 bases spanning the gap. This chain's CDR3 is CASSRTSEGVRNEQYF. CDR3 bases: TGCGCCAGCAGCCGGACTAGTGAGGGGGTTCGTAACGAGCAGTACTTC.